Many counts were recorded for the clone carrying this T cell receptor beta chain. Its antigen remains unidentified. These data are taken from a study of molecular identifiers for immune sequencing clone quantification. Study results and caveats: It was shown that clones above 20 RNA copies held over 99% of effector molecules, but under 1% in naive cells.

Both previously described methods and listed TCR primers were employed to make bulk TCR libraries. One entry per CDR3 protein, called by TCRdb with MiXCR from the PCR reads. The table shows approximately 680,000 distinct CDR3 sequences, with 25% occurring only once. V lost 4 bases and J lost 1, with 7 bases in between. Per germline, CDR1 SEHNR and CDR2 FQNEAQ (reference sequence). CDR3 length: 13 residues. The specimen was naive CD8+ T cells from blood, with Jurkat cell RNA spiked in. The subset here: FACS-sorted CD8+CD4-CCR7+CD45RA+ naive T cells. The J gene is TRBJ1-1, the V gene TRBV7-9, with D possibly being TRBD1 (5 bases). The receptor was isolated from a human donor in good health. Some libraries in this study had Jurkat cell RNA spiked in. In DNA form, the CDR3 reads TGTGCCAGCAGCTGGGGGGAGAACACTGAAGCTTTCTTT. It is translated as CASSWGENTEAFF. Based on the CDR3 plus reference TRBV7-9 and TRBJ1-1, the full variable domain is DTGVSQNPRHKITKRGQNVTFRCDPISEHNRLYWYRQTLGQGPEFLTYFQNEAQLEKSRLLSDRFSAERPKGSFSTLEIQRTEQGDSAMYLCASSWGENTEAFFGQGTRLTVV.